This T cell receptor (beta chain) was found in a study of CD8+ T cells in alopecia areata. Study-level points and caveats: In scalp samples, resident alphabeta T cells of normal skin are also sequenced.

Sequencing templates came from extracted RNA that was reverse transcribed into cDNA. Data came from immunoSEQ multiplex PCR; TCRdb stores just in-frame clones and leaves some out. The sample shows 120,000 to 150,000 clones, approximately 56% of them seen only once. Per the germline V gene, CDR1 is GTSNPN and CDR2 is SVGIG (reference sequence). The CDR3 is 17 amino acids. Deletions cut 5 bases from V and 5 bases from J, with 22 bases between. In its sample, this clone was seen a few times. Its antigen is still unknown. Sample: CD8+ T cells sorted from blood. This clonotype originated in a human donor in good health. The rearrangement uses TRBV30 and TRBJ2-6, with D perhaps TRBD2 (6 bases). The CDR3 loop reads CAWLPSVHPLRANVLTF. The CDR3 DNA reads TGTGCCTGGTTGCCTAGCGTCCATCCTCTGAGGGCCAACGTCCTGACTTTC.